Below, 9 T cell receptor beta chains from the same sample are listed, as sequenced in a study of T cell changes during pregnancy in multiple sclerosis. The method was immunoSEQ multiplex PCR; TCRdb's version includes in-frame clones alone and lacks a portion of them. The table has approximately 45,000 clones, 80% to 85% seen once; the top ten hold 0.55% to 0.75%. Sequencing used CD4+ T cells from peripheral blood mononuclear cells, obtained before pregnancy. These receptors all come from a female donor with multiple sclerosis, enrolled in a pregnancy study.

The chain recombines TRBV30 with TRBJ2-3, with D possibly TRBD2 on 5 matching bases. Germline CDR1 GTSNPN, CDR2 SVGIG (reference sequence). The CDR3 is 15 amino acids. The ends were cut back, 6 bases at V and 6 bases at J, with 22 bases in the middle. The CDR3 spells CACSPPQLEVDTQYF. Here the CDR3 DNA reads TGTGCCTGCTCCCCCCCCCAACTAGAGGTGGATACGCAGTATTTT.

The rearrangement uses TRBV29-1 and TRBJ2-2, with unresolved D. The CDR3 sequence is 13 residues long. Germline assignment: CDR1 SQVTM and CDR2 ANQGSEA. The V end was cut by 6 bases, the J end by 6 bases, with 14 bases between. CDR3 protein: CSVTTPSSGELFF. CDR3 in DNA: TGCAGCGTCACCACACCATCCTCCGGGGAGCTGTTTTTT.

This clone was picked up one time. The rearrangement links TRBV30 to TRBJ2-3; no reliable D call. The CDR3 extends over 12 amino acids. V was cut by 1 base and J by 5 bases, with 7 bases left in between. Germline CDR1 is GTSNPN and CDR2 is SVGIG (reference sequence). CDR3 sequence: CAWSAHRDTQYF. The CDR3 DNA sequence: TGTGCCTGGAGTGCTCACAGAGATACGCAGTATTTT.

The rearrangement uses TRBV6-1 and TRBJ1-5; maybe TRBD1 (6 bases). CDR3 length equals 13 residues. Per germline, CDR1 MNHNS and CDR2 SASEGT. Trimming left V 7 bases short and J 1 base short, with 8 bases between. DNA for the CDR3: TGTGCCAGCACCGGACAGAGCAATCAGCCCCAGCATTTT. It yields the protein CASTGQSNQPQHF.

This clone has more than one count but fewer than ten. The chain joins TRBV5-1 to TRBJ2-1, with TRBD2 identical over 8 bases. Germline V lookup: CDR1 SGHRS, CDR2 YFSETQ. The CDR3 has 15 amino acids. Trimming at V came to 2 bases and at J to 4 bases, leaving 5 bases not matched to a gene. The CDR3 nucleotides are TGCGCCAGCAGCTTCAGCGGGAGTACGTACAATGAGCAGTTCTTC. This encodes CASSFSGSTYNEQFF.

Only one count was recorded for this clone. The chain employs TRBV7-8 and TRBJ2-7, with D possibly matching TRBD2 (5 bases). This CDR3 has 14 amino acids. V gave up 3 bases and J gave up 0 bases, with 9 bases separating them. The germline V gene encodes CDR1 SGHVS and CDR2 FQNEAQ. Written as DNA, the CDR3 is TGTGCCAGCAGCTTTGGGGAGCTCTCCTACGAGCAGTACTTC. This codes for CASSFGELSYEQYF.

CDR3 nucleotides: TGTGCCAGCCAGCAGGGCCCTAATCAGCCCCAGCATTTT. Amino acids: CASQQGPNQPQHF. The gene calls are TRBV2 and TRBJ1-5; perhaps TRBD1 as D (5 bases). In germline, CDR1 is SNHLY, CDR2 FYNNEI. V was shortened by 8 bases and J by 4 bases, with 12 bases between the two germline ends. CDR3 length: 13 amino acids.

This chain links TRBV14 with TRBJ2-7; 12 bases are shared with TRBD2. The CDR3 totals 15 residues. Trimming removed 4 bases from V and 2 bases from J; junction bases left unmatched: 3. Germline CDR1 SGHDN, CDR2 FVKESK. CDR3 sequence (DNA): TGTGCCAGCAGCCCACTAGCGGGAGGACCCTACGAGCAGTACTTC. Encoded protein: CASSPLAGGPYEQYF.

The chain combines TRBV6-1 with TRBJ2-7; 9 nucleotides agree with TRBD2. Germline V gene data show CDR1 as MNHNS and CDR2 as SASEGT. J was trimmed by 13 bases and V by 2 bases; bases with no gene match: 12. This CDR3 contains 14 residues. The CDR3: CASSEPGAGLASYF. The CDR3 DNA reads as TGTGCCAGCAGTGAACCCGGTGCGGGACTAGCCTCCTACTTC.